This T cell receptor (beta chain) was recorded in a study of a mutant IDH1 vaccine in newly diagnosed glioma (dated by TCRdb to the early 2020s). In terms of the full investigation: Of the roughly 31 treated patients, about 62% were male and around 40% were female, and the mean age was 40.4 years. Prior to enrollment, patients had been given standard therapy consisting of radiotherapy alone, temozolomide alone, or radiochemotherapy with temozolomide, with the combination given to most patients. Peripheral blood was drawn at six visits: V03 (baseline), V05, V07, V10, V12 and V13. Longitudinal TCRB deep sequencing was performed for roughly 27 treated patients wherever samples were available for exploratory analyses. The paper as a whole reports these results and caveats: It was noted by the authors that analyses of patient blood samples could not be reproduced owing to sample limitations. Vaccine-induced immune responses across multiple MHC alleles were detected in approximately 93% of patients. Availability determined which PBMC samples were chosen for TCRB deep sequencing. Changes in the top peripheral T cell clonotypes picked up by TCRB sequencing did not appear to be linked to pseudoprogression.

In light of the paper, this sample's time point label describes: baseline, week 1 (first vaccination visit). This sample's treatment or condition label indicates: pre-vaccination baseline after standard-of-care therapy. The donors had newly diagnosed IDH1-mutant astrocytomas of WHO grade 3 or 4 that showed loss of nuclear ATRX. The samples were drawn from NOA16, a multicentre, single-arm, open-label phase I trial in Germany that tested a mutant IDH1 peptide vaccine in humans for the first time. Visit V03 blood draws served as the baseline sample for immunogenicity testing. The DNeasy Blood and Tissue Kit was used to extract genomic DNA from EDTA blood for TCRB sequencing. Libraries were constructed by the immunoSEQ multiplex PCR assay. Rearranged TCR beta chain sequences were amplified with the hsTCRB Kit following the manufacturer's protocol. TCRB libraries were sequenced on an Illumina MiSeq. The original pipeline was this. The proprietary platform of the kit vendor was used for demultiplexing, trimming and gene mapping. TCRdb mirrors the immuneACCESS table, restricted to in-frame sequences. Some clones are absent from its copies; in checked studies, under half trace to an unresolved V gene, and the reason for the others is unknown. V and J calls and clone size are given by that table; D and trimming were obtained from the DNA. The sample table contains about 70,000 clones; only one count was recorded for around four fifths of them. The ten largest clones add up to about 4.8% of the sample.

Of note for this clone: Its antigen is still unknown. Per-base quality was not reported, and no clone a single base away is much larger than it.

Counted from cysteine to phenylalanine, this CDR3 has 16 amino acids. Solely the CDR3 DNA is kept, with 48 bases framed from the first base. CDR1 WNHNN and CDR2 SYGVQD are derived from the germline V gene (reference sequence). The germline V end is reduced by 2 bases and the J end by 2 bases; junction bases left unmatched: 1. The sample in question was peripheral blood mononuclear cells (PBMCs), obtained from a glioma patient treated with radiotherapy, temozolomide or both. This TCR derives from a woman aged 18-29 years with glioma. Some clones in this sample may be carry-over from other donors' samples. The chain joins TRBV10-1 to TRBJ2-3; 13 nucleotides in the junction match TRBD2. This receptor has the CDR3 CASSEGLAGATDTQYF. The nucleotide sequence is TGCGCCAGCAGTGAGGGACTAGCGGGGGCCACAGATACGCAGTATTTT.